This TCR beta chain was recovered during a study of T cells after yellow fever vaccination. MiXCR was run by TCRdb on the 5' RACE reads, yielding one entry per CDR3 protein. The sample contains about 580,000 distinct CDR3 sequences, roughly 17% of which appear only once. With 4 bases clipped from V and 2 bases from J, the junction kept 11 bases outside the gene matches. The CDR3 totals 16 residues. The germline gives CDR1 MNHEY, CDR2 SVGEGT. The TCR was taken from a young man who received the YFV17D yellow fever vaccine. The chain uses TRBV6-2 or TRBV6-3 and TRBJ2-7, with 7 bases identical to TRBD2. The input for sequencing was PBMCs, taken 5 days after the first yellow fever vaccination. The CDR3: CASSSDRTSTAYEQYF. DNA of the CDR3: TGTGCCAGCAGTTCCGATAGGACTAGTACCGCCTACGAGCAGTACTTC.